The 8 T cell receptor beta chains below were found in one sample sequenced in a study of blood T cells in healthy people across ages. Alongside a J-beta primer mix, a sample-barcoded 5' primer served in a second PCR lasting about 7 to 11 cycles. TCRdb fed the 5' RACE reads into MiXCR, producing one record per CDR3 protein. The sample shows around 1.5 million distinct CDR3 sequences, roughly 60% of them seen only once. The specimen sequenced was blood. These receptors were taken from a man between 18 and 35 years old in good health.

This clonotype was seen only a few times. The chain couples TRBV7-2 to TRBJ1-1; TRBD1 aligns across 10 bases. Germline assignment: CDR1 SGHTA and CDR2 FQGNSA. CDR3 length: 15 residues. V shed 5 bases and J 4 bases; nucleotides not matched to a gene: 7. The CDR3 protein is CASSPQTGGGTEAFF. As DNA, the CDR3 is TGTGCCAGCAGCCCTCAGACAGGGGGCGGCACTGAAGCTTTCTTT.

The CDR3 DNA follows: TGCGCCAGCAGCTTGGGGGACAGGTCGGTCACTGAAGCTTTCTTT. Protein sequence: CASSLGDRSVTEAFF. The genes are TRBV5-1 and TRBJ1-1; 8 bases align to TRBD1. Germline trimming cut 0 bases from V and 4 bases from J; bases unmatched to any gene: 5. The CDR3 contains 15 residues. The germline V gene has CDR1 SGHRS and CDR2 YFSETQ.

The chain has TRBV7-9 and TRBJ2-7, with a possible D match to TRBD2 (5 bases). The CDR3 is 14 residues long. Germline V CDR1 and CDR2: SEHNR, FQNEAQ (reference sequence). Trimming removed 5 bases from V and 3 bases from J, with 14 bases in between. CDR3 sequence: CASSHPKRDYEQYF. DNA for the CDR3: TGTGCCAGCAGCCACCCGAAACGGGACTACGAGCAGTACTTC.

V gene TRBV20-1 combines with J gene TRBJ1-1, with 7 bases aligning to TRBD1. Germline V gene lookup returns CDR1 DFQATT and CDR2 SNEGSKA (reference sequence). J gave up 1 base and V 3 bases, and 5 bases lay outside the gene matches. The CDR3 contains 14 residues. The chain's CDR3 is CSARETGTNTEAFF. The CDR3 DNA reads as TGCAGTGCTAGGGAGACAGGGACGAACACTGAAGCTTTCTTT.

The chain links TRBV5-1 to TRBJ2-7; the match to TRBD2 covers 11 bases. Germline CDR1 reads SGHRS; CDR2 reads YFSETQ. This CDR3 spans 14 amino acids. Losses at the gene ends were 4 bases for V and 4 bases for J; bases not matched to a gene: 4. The CDR3 sequence: CASSVSGRDYEQYF. The CDR3 region has the DNA TGCGCCAGCAGCGTTAGCGGGAGGGATTACGAGCAGTACTTC.

This clonotype was counted a single time. The chain has TRBV15 and TRBJ2-5; no reliable D call. This CDR3 region has 14 residues. CDR1 and CDR2 (germline): LNHNV, YYDKDF (reference sequence). V was clipped by 2 bases and J by 5 bases, with 12 bases between them. CDR3 amino acids: CATSRFMGTETQYF. The CDR3 coding sequence is TGTGCCACCAGCAGATTTATGGGAACGGAGACCCAGTACTTC.

For this clonotype: A much larger clone differs by one base, so this may be a read error. CDR3 sequence (DNA): TGCAGCGTAGGACACCCCTCCTACAATGAGCAGTACTTC. This codes for CSVGHPSYNEQYF. The V and J genes are TRBV29-1 and TRBJ2-5; maybe TRBD1 (5 bases). CDR1 is SQVTM, CDR2 ANQGSEA, per germline. V was cut by 6 bases and J by 11 bases, with 22 bases left in between. The CDR3 is 13 residues long.

The chain recombines TRBV29-1 with TRBJ2-5, with D possibly being TRBD1 (6 bases). V lost 3 bases and J 11 bases, leaving 22 bases between the germline ends. The CDR3 totals 14 residues. Germline loops: CDR1 SQVTM, CDR2 ANQGSEA. The CDR3 protein is CSVDGRGSYNEQYF. CDR3 coding DNA: TGCAGCGTTGACGGCAGGGGCTCCTACAATGAGCAGTACTTC. The variable domain in full, with the rest retrieved from reference TRBV29-1 and TRBJ2-5, is SAVISQKPSRDICQRGTSLTIQCQVDSQVTMMFWYRQQPGQSLTLIATANQGSEATYESGFVIDKFPISRPNLTFSTLTVSNMSPEDSSIYLCSVDGRGSYNEQYFGPGTRLLVL.